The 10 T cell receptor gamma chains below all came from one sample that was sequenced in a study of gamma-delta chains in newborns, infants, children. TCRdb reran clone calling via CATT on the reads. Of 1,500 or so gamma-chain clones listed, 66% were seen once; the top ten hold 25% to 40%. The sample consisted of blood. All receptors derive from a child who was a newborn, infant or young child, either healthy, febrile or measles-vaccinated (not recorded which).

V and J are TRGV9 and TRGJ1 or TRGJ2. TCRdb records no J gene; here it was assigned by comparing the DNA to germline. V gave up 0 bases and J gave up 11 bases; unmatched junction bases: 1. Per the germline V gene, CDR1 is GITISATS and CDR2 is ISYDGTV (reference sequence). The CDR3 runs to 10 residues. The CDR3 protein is CALWEVQKLF. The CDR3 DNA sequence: TGTGCCTTGTGGGAGGTGCAGAAACTCTTT.

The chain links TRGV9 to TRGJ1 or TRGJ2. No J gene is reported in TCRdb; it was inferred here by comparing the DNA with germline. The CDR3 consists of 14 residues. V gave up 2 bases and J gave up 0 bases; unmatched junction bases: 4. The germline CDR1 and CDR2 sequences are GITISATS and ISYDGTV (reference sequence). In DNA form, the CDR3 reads TGTGCCTTGTGGGAGGCTTTGAATTATTATAAGAAACTCTTT. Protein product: CALWEALNYYKKLF.

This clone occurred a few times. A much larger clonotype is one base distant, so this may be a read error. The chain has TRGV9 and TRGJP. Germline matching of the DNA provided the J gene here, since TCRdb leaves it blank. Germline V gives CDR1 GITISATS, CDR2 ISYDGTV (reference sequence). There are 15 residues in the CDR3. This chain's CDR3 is CALWEVELDKKIKVF. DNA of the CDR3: TGTGCCTTGTGGGAGGTGGAGTTGGACAAAAAAATCAAGGTATTT.

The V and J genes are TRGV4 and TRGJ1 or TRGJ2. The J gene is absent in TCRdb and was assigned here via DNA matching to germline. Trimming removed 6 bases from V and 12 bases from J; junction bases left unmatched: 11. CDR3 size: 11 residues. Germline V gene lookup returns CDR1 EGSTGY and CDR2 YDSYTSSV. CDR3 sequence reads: CATWMFRGKLF. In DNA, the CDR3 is TGTGCCACCTGGATGTTTCGGGGGAAACTCTTT.

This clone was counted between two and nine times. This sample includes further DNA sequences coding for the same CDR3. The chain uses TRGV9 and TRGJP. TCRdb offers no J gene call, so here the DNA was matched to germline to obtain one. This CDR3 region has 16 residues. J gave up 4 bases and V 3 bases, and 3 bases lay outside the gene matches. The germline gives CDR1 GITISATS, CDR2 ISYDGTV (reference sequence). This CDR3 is CALWEIQELGKKIKVF. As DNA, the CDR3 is TGTGCCTTGTGGGAGATCCAAGAGTTGGGCAAAAAAATCAAGGTATTT.

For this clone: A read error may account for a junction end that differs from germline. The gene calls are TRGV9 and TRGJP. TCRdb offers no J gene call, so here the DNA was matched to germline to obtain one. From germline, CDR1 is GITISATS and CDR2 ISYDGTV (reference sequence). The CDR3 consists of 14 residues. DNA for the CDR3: TGTGCCTTGCGGGAGGGGTTGGGCAAAAAAATCAAGGTATTT. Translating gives CALREGLGKKIKVF.

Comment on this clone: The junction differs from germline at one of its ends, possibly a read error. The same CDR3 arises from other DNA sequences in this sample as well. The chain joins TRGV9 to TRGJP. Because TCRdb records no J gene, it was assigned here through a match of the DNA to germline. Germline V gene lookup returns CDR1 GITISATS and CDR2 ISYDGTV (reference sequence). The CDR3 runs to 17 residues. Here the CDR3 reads CALWEAYQELGKKIKVF. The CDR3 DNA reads TGCGCCTTGTGGGAGGCCTACCAAGAGTTGGGCAAAAAAATCAAGGTATTT.

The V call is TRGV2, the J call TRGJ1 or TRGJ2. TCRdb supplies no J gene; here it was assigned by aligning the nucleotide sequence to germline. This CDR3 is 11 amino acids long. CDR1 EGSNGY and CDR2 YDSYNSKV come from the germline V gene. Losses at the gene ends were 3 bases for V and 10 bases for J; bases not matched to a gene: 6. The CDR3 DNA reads TGTGCCACCTGGGACTACACGAAGAAACTCTTT. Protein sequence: CATWDYTKKLF.

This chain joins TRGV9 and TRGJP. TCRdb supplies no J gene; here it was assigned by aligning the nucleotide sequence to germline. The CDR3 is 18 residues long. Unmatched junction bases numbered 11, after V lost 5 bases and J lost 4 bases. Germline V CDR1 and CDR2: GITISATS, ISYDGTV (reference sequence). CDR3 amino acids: CALWVGGDQELGKKIKVF. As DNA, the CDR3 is TGTGCCTTGTGGGTGGGGGGGGACCAAGAGTTGGGCAAAAAAATCAAGGTATTT.

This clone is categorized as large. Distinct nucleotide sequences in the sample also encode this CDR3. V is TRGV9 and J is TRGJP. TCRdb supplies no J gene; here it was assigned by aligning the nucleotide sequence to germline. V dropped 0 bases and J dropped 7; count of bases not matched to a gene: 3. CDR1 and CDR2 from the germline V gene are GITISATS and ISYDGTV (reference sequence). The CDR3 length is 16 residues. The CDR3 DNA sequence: TGTGCCTTGTGGGAGGTGTGGGAGTTGGGCAAAAAAATCAAGGTATTT. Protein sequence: CALWEVWELGKKIKVF.